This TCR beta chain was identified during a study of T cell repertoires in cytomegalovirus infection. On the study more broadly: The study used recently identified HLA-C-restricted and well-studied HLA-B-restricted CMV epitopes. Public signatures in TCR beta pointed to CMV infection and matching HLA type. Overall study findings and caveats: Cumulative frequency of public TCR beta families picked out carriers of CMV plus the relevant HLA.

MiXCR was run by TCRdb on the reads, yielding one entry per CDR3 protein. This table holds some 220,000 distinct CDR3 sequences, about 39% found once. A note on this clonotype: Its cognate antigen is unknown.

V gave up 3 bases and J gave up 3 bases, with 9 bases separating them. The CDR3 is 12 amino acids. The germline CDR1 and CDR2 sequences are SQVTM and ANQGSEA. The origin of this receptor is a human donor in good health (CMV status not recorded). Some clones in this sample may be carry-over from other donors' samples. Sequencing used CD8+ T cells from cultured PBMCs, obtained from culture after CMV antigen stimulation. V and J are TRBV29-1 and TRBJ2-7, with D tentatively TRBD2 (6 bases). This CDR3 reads CSVDGTGYEQYF. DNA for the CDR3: TGCAGCGTTGATGGGACTGGCTACGAGCAGTACTTC.